The T cell receptor (beta chain) under discussion was sequenced for a study of blood T cell repertoires in COVID-19. Overall study context: The United States, Italy and Spain supplied acute and convalescent COVID-19 samples. Sources were T cells, B-cell-depleted T cells, or PBMCs; the material itself was cDNA or gDNA.

This CDR3 has 13 residues. Deletions cut 5 bases from V and 6 bases from J, with 13 bases between. Germline V gives CDR1 SGHTA, CDR2 FQGTGA. As processed by the authors: Estimation of nucleated cell counts was performed using reference gene primer amplification. This table comes from immunoSEQ multiplex PCR, and its TCRdb copy is limited to in-frame clones, with some not included. V and J calls and clone size are as listed in that table; D and trimming were resolved from the DNA. The sample lists about 120,000 clones; 80% to 90% were seen once. The TCR comes from a woman aged 70-85 years with acute or convalescent COVID-19. Sample: peripheral blood. This rearrangement joins TRBV7-3 to TRBJ1-1; unclear D gene. CDR3 protein: CASSLGSSAEAFF. The CDR3 DNA follows: TGTGCCAGCAGCCTCGGGTCGTCCGCTGAAGCTTTCTTT.